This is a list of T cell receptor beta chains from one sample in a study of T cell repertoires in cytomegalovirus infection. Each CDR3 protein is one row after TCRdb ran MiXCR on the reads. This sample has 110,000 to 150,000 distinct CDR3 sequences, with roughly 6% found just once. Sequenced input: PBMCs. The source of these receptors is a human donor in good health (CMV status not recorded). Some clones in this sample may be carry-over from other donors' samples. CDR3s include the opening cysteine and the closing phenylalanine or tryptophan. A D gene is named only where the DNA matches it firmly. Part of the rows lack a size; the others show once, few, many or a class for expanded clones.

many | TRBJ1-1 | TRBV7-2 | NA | TGTGCCAGCAGCCCGGGGATGAACACTGAAGCTTTCTTT | CASSPGMNTEAFF
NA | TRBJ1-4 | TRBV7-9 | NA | TGTGCCAGCAGCTTAGCGCGGGGGACGAATGAAAAACTGTTTTTT | CASSLARGTNEKLFF
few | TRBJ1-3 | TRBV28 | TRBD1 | TGTGCCAGCAGGGGGGACAGGGGGCGAGGAAACACCATATATTTT | CASRGDRGRGNTIYF
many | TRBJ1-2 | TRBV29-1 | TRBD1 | TGCAGCGCGGACAGGGCCTATGGCTACACCTTC | CSADRAYGYTF
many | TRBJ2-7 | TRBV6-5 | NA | TGTGCCAGCAGTCGGGGGTACGACGAGCAGTACTTC | CASSRGYDEQYF
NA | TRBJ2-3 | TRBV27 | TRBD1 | TGTGCCAGCAGTCAGGGGGCGGTGGATACGCAGTATTTT | CASSQGAVDTQYF
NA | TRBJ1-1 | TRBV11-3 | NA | TGTGCCAGCAACCTTAGGTGGGCCGGGGGTGAAGCTTTCTTT | CASNLRWAGGEAFF
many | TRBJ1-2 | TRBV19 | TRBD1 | TGTGCCAGTAGTATAGAGAACAGGGGTTTCGATGGCTACACCTTC | CASSIENRGFDGYTF
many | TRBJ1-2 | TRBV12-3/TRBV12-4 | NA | TGTGCCAGCAGTTTAGAACAGGGCCATGGCTACACCTTC | CASSLEQGHGYTF
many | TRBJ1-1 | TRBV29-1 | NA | TGCAGCGTTGAAGATCTCGTCAGGCCCCTTGAAGCTTTCTTT | CSVEDLVRPLEAFF
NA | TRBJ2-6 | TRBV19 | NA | TGTGCCACCGATCTTTACTCTGGGGCCAACGTCCTGACTTTC | CATDLYSGANVLTF
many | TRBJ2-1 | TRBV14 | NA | TGTGCCAGCAGCCAGCGGGTTAGCTCCTACAATGAGCAGTTCTTC | CASSQRVSSYNEQFF
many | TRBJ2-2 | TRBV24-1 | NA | TGTGCCACCGCTGACAGACTCAGGGACACCGGGGAGCTGTTTTTT | CATADRLRDTGELFF
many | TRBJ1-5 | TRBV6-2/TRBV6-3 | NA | TGTGCCAGCAGCAAACAGGCAGGGGTGAATCAGCCCCAGCATTTT | CASSKQAGVNQPQHF
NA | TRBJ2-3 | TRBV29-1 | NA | TGCAGCGGGACTCCCCAAGATACGCAGTATTTT | CSGTPQDTQYF
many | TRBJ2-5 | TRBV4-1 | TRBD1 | TGCGCCAGCAGCCTAGGGGACAGGGGGTGGGGAGAGACCCAGTACTTC | CASSLGDRGWGETQYF
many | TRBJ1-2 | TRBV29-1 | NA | TGCAGCGTTGCCAACCCAGTAGGGTCGGGCGGCTACACCTTC | CSVANPVGSGGYTF
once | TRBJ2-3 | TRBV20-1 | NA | TGCAGTGCCCCGGTAGATACGCAGTATTTT | CSAPVDTQYF
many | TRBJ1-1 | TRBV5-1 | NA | TGCGCCAGCAGCTTATCCTCGGGGGCTAACACTGAAGCTTTCTTT | CASSLSSGANTEAFF
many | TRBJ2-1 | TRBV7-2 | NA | TGTGCCAGCAGCTTAGAGGTGGTTCTCAGGGAGCAGTTCTTC | CASSLEVVLREQFF
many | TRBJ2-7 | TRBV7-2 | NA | TGTGCCAGCAGCTTAGGGGCAGCCCCTTCCTACGAGCAGTACTTC | CASSLGAAPSYEQYF
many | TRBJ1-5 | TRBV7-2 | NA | TGTGCCAGCAGCCGTGAGGGAGGGGATGATCAGCCCCAGCATTTT | CASSREGGDDQPQHF
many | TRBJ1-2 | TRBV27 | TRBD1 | TGTGCCAGCGCTGGAGGGGGCGCCGGCTATGGCTACACCTTC | CASAGGGAGYGYTF
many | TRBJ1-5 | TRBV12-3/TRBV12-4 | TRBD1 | TGTGCCAGCGGCACGGGACAGGGGATGCCCCAGCATTTT | CASGTGQGMPQHF
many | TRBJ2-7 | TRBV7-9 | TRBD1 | TGTGCCAGCAGCCCACGCATCCGGGACAGTGAGCAGTACTTC | CASSPRIRDSEQYF
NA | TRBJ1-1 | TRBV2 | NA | TGTGCCAGCAGGAGCAGGGAGAGGGGAACTGAAGCTTTCTTT | CASRSRERGTEAFF
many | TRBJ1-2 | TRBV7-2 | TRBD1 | TGTGCCAGCAGCTTACAGGGGGGTGGCTATGGCTACACCTTC | CASSLQGGGYGYTF
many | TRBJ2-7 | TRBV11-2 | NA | TGTGCCAGCAGCCGCGGGGTCAGAGAAACCTACGAGCAGTACTTC | CASSRGVRETYEQYF
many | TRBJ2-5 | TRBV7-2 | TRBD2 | TGTGCCAGCAGCTCCTCAGCGGGGGGCCTCGGGGCCCAGTACTTC | CASSSSAGGLGAQYF
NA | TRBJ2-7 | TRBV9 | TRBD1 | TGTGCCAGCAGCTCTGGGACAGGGACTACCTACGAGCAGTACTTC | CASSSGTGTTYEQYF
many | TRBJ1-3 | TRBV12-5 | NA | TGTGCTAGTGGTTTGGGGGGACAATCTGGAAACACCATATATTTT | CASGLGGQSGNTIYF
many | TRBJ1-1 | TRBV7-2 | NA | TGTGCCAGCAGTTTCCTACAGCCGCCGCACACTGAAGCTTTCTTT | CASSFLQPPHTEAFF
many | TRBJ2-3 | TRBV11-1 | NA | TGTGCCAGCAGCTTAAGAGCGGAAAGTGTGCAGTATTTT | CASSLRAESVQYF
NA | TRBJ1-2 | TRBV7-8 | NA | TGTGCCAGCAGCTTAGAGTTCCAGGACTACACCTTC | CASSLEFQDYTF
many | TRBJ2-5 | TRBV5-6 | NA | TGTGCCAGCAGCTTAGGACTGAGGACCTTAGGAGAGACCCAGTACTTC | CASSLGLRTLGETQYF
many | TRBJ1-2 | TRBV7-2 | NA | TGTGCCAGCAGCTTAGGCGGGGGGGCGAACTATGGCTACACCTTC | CASSLGGGANYGYTF
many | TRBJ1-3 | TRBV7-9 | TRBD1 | TGTGCCAGCAGCCAGGGGGCTCAATTCTACACCATATATTTT | CASSQGAQFYTIYF
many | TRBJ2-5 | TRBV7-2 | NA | TGTGCCAGCAGCTCCAGGGGAGAGACCCAGTACTTC | CASSSRGETQYF
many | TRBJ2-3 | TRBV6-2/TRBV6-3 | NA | TGTGCCAGCAGTGAGGACAGATCCACAGATACGCAGTATTTT | CASSEDRSTDTQYF
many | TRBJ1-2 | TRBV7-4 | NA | TGTGCCAGCAGCTTAGCGCTAATCCCGGTAGGATGGGCAGGGAACGGTGGCTACACCTTC | CASSLALIPVGWAGNGGYTF
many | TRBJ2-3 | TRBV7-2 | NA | TGTGCCAGCAGCCGCGATCGAATGGGTGGAGGCACAGATACGCAGTATTTT | CASSRDRMGGGTDTQYF
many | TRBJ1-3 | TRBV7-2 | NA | TGTGCCAGCAGCTTAAACCCAGGGAGCTCTGGAAACACCATATATTTT | CASSLNPGSSGNTIYF
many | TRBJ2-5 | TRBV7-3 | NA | TGTGCCAGCAGCTTAAACGCGGGAGAGACCCAGTACTTC | CASSLNAGETQYF
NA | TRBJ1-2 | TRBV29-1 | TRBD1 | TGCAGCGTGGGGGGGGGACAGGGGGCGAAAGGCTACACCTTC | CSVGGGQGAKGYTF
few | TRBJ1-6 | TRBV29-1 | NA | TGCAGCGTTGGACTTGGACCCGATTCACCCCTCCACTTT | CSVGLGPDSPLHF
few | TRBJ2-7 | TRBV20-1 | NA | TGCAGTGCTCCTTTGTCTGGACAGCCCCCCTACGAGCAGTACTTC | CSAPLSGQPPYEQYF
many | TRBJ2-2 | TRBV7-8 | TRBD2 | TGTGCCAGCAGCTCAAAGCGGGGGGGCGGCGCCGGGGAGCTGTTTTTT | CASSSKRGGGAGELFF
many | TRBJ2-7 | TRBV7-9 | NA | TGTGCCAGCAGCCAAGGGGTCTCCTACGAGCAGTACTTC | CASSQGVSYEQYF
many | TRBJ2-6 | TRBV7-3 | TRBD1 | TGTGCCAGCAGCCCCGGAGGGGGGACAGGGAACGTCCTGACTTTC | CASSPGGGTGNVLTF
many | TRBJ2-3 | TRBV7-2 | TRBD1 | TGTGCCAGCAGCCTCCTAACAGGGGCTGGCACAGATACGCAGTATTTT | CASSLLTGAGTDTQYF
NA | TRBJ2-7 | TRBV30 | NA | TGTGCCTGGAGTGTGGTCAGGACGGAATTCCGTACCTCCTACGAGCAGTACTTC | CAWSVVRTEFRTSYEQYF
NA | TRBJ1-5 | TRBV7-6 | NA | TGTGCCAGCAGCTTAGCTGGCAGGGACCAGCCCCAGCATTTT | CASSLAGRDQPQHF
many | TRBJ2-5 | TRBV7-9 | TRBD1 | TGTGCCAGCAGCCTAGGGAGGACAGGGAAGGAGACCCAGTACTTC | CASSLGRTGKETQYF
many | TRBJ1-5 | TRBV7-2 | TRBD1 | TGTGCCAGCAGCAGGACAGGAAACAATCAGCCCCAGCATTTT | CASSRTGNNQPQHF